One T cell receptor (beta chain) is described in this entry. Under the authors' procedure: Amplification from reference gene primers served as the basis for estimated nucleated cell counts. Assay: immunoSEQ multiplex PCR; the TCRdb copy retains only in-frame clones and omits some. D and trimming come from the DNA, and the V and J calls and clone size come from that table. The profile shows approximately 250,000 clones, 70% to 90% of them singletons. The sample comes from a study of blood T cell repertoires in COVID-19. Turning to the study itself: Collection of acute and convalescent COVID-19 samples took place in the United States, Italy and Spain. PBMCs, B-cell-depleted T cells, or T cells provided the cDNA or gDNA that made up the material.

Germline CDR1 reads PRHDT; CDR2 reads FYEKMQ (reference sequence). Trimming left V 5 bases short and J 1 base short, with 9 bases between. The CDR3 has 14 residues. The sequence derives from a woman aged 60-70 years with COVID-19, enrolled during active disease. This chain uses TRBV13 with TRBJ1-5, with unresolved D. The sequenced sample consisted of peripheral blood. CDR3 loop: CASSMAGSNQPQHF. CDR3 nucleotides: TGTGCCAGCAGCATGGCGGGGAGCAATCAGCCCCAGCATTTT.